Listed below are T cell receptor beta chains from one sample, sequenced in a study of glioma-infiltrating T cells. TCRdb re-analysed the multiplex PCR reads in MiXCR, keeping a single row per CDR3 protein. The sample yields about 140,000 distinct CDR3 sequences, about 39% seen once. Sequenced material: glioma tissue, nonneoplastic brain tissue, or PBMCs (not recorded which). These receptors were obtained from a human donor with low-grade glioma or glioblastoma, undergoing nonglioma brain surgery, or in good health (not recorded which). Each CDR3 is given with its conserved first and last residue. The order of the fields is D gene, CDR3 length, J gene, V gene, clone size, CDR3 DNA, CDR3 protein. The D gene is left open where the match is weak. Not every row has a clone size; where given, it reads once, few, many or a size class.

D gene: TRBD2; CDR3 length: 16; J gene: TRBJ2-1; V gene: TRBV7-2; clone size: few; CDR3 DNA: TGTGCCAGCAGCTTAATCGGACTAGCGGCCTACAATGAGCAGTTCTTC; CDR3 protein: CASSLIGLAAYNEQFF
D gene: TRBD1; CDR3 length: 13; J gene: TRBJ1-2; V gene: TRBV29-1; clone size: few; CDR3 DNA: TGCAGCGTTGGGATTACAGGGGCTGGCGGCTACACCTTC; CDR3 protein: CSVGITGAGGYTF
D gene: .; CDR3 length: 13; J gene: TRBJ2-3; V gene: TRBV7-2; clone size: few; CDR3 DNA: TGTGCCAGCAGCCCAACGGTGGGAGGCACGCAGTATTTT; CDR3 protein: CASSPTVGGTQYF
D gene: TRBD2; CDR3 length: 15; J gene: TRBJ2-3; V gene: TRBV7-9; clone size: few; CDR3 DNA: TGTGCCAGCAGCTTGACTAGCGGGGATTCCTTTACGCAGTATTTT; CDR3 protein: CASSLTSGDSFTQYF
D gene: .; CDR3 length: 15; J gene: TRBJ2-1; V gene: TRBV18; clone size: .; CDR3 DNA: TGTGCCAGCACGTACGCAGCAAGCTTCTACAATGAGCAGTTCTTC; CDR3 protein: CASTYAASFYNEQFF
D gene: .; CDR3 length: 16; J gene: TRBJ1-4; V gene: TRBV6-5; clone size: once; CDR3 DNA: TGTGCCAGCAGTTACGGAGGACAGCACGGAGGTGAAAAACTGTTTTTT; CDR3 protein: CASSYGGQHGGEKLFF
D gene: .; CDR3 length: 15; J gene: TRBJ1-5; V gene: TRBV6-2/TRBV6-3; clone size: .; CDR3 DNA: TGTGCCAGCAGTCCGACAGATTATAGCAATCAGCCCCAGCATTTT; CDR3 protein: CASSPTDYSNQPQHF
D gene: .; CDR3 length: 13; J gene: TRBJ1-1; V gene: TRBV28; clone size: many; CDR3 DNA: TGTGCCAGCACTTGGGACTGGAAGATCGTGGCTTTCTTT; CDR3 protein: CASTWDWKIVAFF
D gene: .; CDR3 length: 14; J gene: TRBJ1-2; V gene: TRBV10-3; clone size: .; CDR3 DNA: TGTGCCATCAGTTTCGGGGGGAAGGGGAGTGGCTACACCTTC; CDR3 protein: CAISFGGKGSGYTF
D gene: TRBD1; CDR3 length: 12; J gene: TRBJ1-2; V gene: TRBV6-2/TRBV6-3; clone size: .; CDR3 DNA: TGTGCCAGCAGCTCCGGGACAGCTGGAAACACCTTC; CDR3 protein: CASSSGTAGNTF
D gene: .; CDR3 length: 15; J gene: TRBJ1-1; V gene: TRBV5-4; clone size: .; CDR3 DNA: TGTGCCCGCAGCCCCCAGGGTAGACTGTTCACTGAAGCTTTCTTT; CDR3 protein: CARSPQGRLFTEAFF
D gene: .; CDR3 length: 15; J gene: TRBJ2-5; V gene: TRBV7-2; clone size: .; CDR3 DNA: TGTGCCAGCAGCTTAGTCGGCAGCCCACGGGAGACCCAGTACTTC; CDR3 protein: CASSLVGSPRETQYF
D gene: .; CDR3 length: 15; J gene: TRBJ2-7; V gene: TRBV6-2/TRBV6-3; clone size: .; CDR3 DNA: TGTGCCAGCAGTTTTCGTCCTACCGGGGGCTACGAGCAGTACTTC; CDR3 protein: CASSFRPTGGYEQYF
D gene: TRBD2; CDR3 length: 15; J gene: TRBJ2-3; V gene: TRBV10-1; clone size: .; CDR3 DNA: TGCGCCAGCAGTGAGGACCTCCTAGCGGGAGATACGCAGTATTTT; CDR3 protein: CASSEDLLAGDTQYF
D gene: .; CDR3 length: 15; J gene: TRBJ2-3; V gene: TRBV28; clone size: few; CDR3 DNA: TGTGCCAGCAGTTTCGCGGGGTTAGGCACAGATACGCAGTATTTT; CDR3 protein: CASSFAGLGTDTQYF
D gene: .; CDR3 length: 11; J gene: TRBJ2-7; V gene: TRBV20-1; clone size: few; CDR3 DNA: TGCAGTGCTAGAGGATTCGGGGAGCAGTACTTC; CDR3 protein: CSARGFGEQYF
D gene: .; CDR3 length: 13; J gene: TRBJ1-2; V gene: TRBV7-9; clone size: .; CDR3 DNA: TGTGCCAGCAGCTTAGAGGACGGCTATGGCTACACCTTC; CDR3 protein: CASSLEDGYGYTF
D gene: .; CDR3 length: 15; J gene: TRBJ1-5; V gene: TRBV4-1; clone size: few; CDR3 DNA: TGCGCCAGCAGCCAAGATGGGGGGTCCCTCCAGCCCCAGCATTTT; CDR3 protein: CASSQDGGSLQPQHF
D gene: TRBD2; CDR3 length: 15; J gene: TRBJ2-1; V gene: TRBV20-1; clone size: .; CDR3 DNA: TGCAGTGCCCAGAAGGGCGGGAGTCGTAGCGATGGGCAGTTCTTC; CDR3 protein: CSAQKGGSRSDGQFF
D gene: .; CDR3 length: 13; J gene: TRBJ2-1; V gene: TRBV2; clone size: .; CDR3 DNA: TGTGCCAGCAGTGGACTAGAATACAATGAGCAGTTCTTC; CDR3 protein: CASSGLEYNEQFF